The 8 T cell receptor beta chains below were found in one sample sequenced in a study of T-cell reconstitution after alpha-beta-depleted transplantation in children (dated by TCRdb to the mid-2010s). The library was produced with PCR. Reads for this sample came from an Illumina HiSeq 2500. Molecular barcoding was employed in the preparation of TCR libraries, with unique molecular identifiers being used to normalize TCRbeta repertoire quantification. The public reads were quality trimmed at Q25 with fastp and then assembled into clones with MiXCR by TCRdb, keeping productive beta chains. Records with the same CDR3 protein are collapsed into one entry carrying the most frequent genes and DNA. The sample table holds 7,500 to 9,500 distinct CDR3 sequences, of which roughly 30% were seen once. Jointly, the top ten make up more than 2% of the sample. Reading the label with the study, this specimen's time point is: day 60 (about 2 months) after transplantation. This sample's treatment or condition label indicates: allogeneic hematopoietic cell transplantation with graft depleted of TCRalphabeta T cells and CD19 B cells.

The sequencing used peripheral blood, collected 60 days after TCRalphabeta/CD19-depleted stem cell transplant. These receptors came from a boy less than two years old who had a stem cell transplant for SCID, so the T cells may come from the graft donor.

This clonotype was detected a few times. The V call is TRBV29-1, the J call TRBJ2-5; D may match TRBD1 or TRBD2 (6 bases each). This CDR3 region has 15 residues. V lost 3 bases and J lost 5, with 19 bases in between. Germline V gene lookup returns CDR1 SQVTM and CDR2 ANQGSEA. CDR3 amino acids: CSVESGARIGETQYF. CDR3 nucleotide sequence: TGCAGCGTTGAGTCGGGGGCGAGGATCGGGGAGACCCAGTACTTC.

The sample holds one count of this clonotype. V and J are TRBV7-9 and TRBJ2-5; D remains unclear. Per germline, CDR1 SEHNR and CDR2 FQNEAQ (reference sequence). This CDR3 spans 17 amino acids. The V and J ends lost 1 base and 0 bases respectively, with 15 bases between them. The CDR3 region has the DNA TGTGCCAGCAGCTTAGGAGGTGGACGCAAATACCAAGAGACCCAGTACTTC. This sequence encodes CASSLGGGRKYQETQYF.

CDR3 sequence: CASSETGENYEQYF. As DNA, the CDR3 is TGTGCCAGCAGTGAAACAGGGGAGAACTACGAGCAGTACTTC. The chain has TRBV25-1 and TRBJ2-7; 7 bases are a match to TRBD1. J lost 3 bases, V lost 2 bases, and 4 bases had no gene match. The CDR3 runs to 14 residues. Germline V lookup: CDR1 MGHDK, CDR2 SYGVNS.

This clonotype qualifies as medium-sized. The genes are TRBV5-1 and TRBJ1-4; 8 bases are shared with TRBD1. CDR3 length: 14 amino acids. Trimming at V came to 4 bases and at J to 8 bases, leaving 7 bases not matched to a gene. In germline, CDR1 is SGHRS, CDR2 YFSETQ. DNA for the CDR3: TGCGCCAGCAGCATCCGACAGGGGAAGGAAAAACTGTTTTTT. Its protein is CASSIRQGKEKLFF.

Remarks on this clonotype: Because the CDR3's place on the DNA is in doubt, the DNA is left out and the CDR3 is given as listed by TCRdb. The chain employs TRBV3-1 and TRBJ1-1; TRBD1, as called in the table, went unchecked against the DNA. The CDR3 contains 17 residues when both ends are counted. Germline CDR1 and CDR2: LGHDT and YNNKEL (reference sequence). The CDR3 protein is CACTKLFLWTGNTEAFF.

By share, this clonotype ranks as medium-sized. The chain recombines TRBV5-1 with TRBJ2-1, with D possibly being TRBD2 (7 bases). Germline V CDR1 and CDR2: SGHRS, YFSETQ. V was shortened by 2 bases and J by 1 base, with 10 bases between the two germline ends. The CDR3 runs 15 residues. CDR3 nucleotide sequence: TGCGCCAGCAGCTTCGGGGGGCGATCCTACAATGAGCAGTTCTTC. Protein product: CASSFGGRSYNEQFF.

This clonotype is categorized as medium-sized. The chain has TRBV6-5 and TRBJ1-6; 8 bases are a match to TRBD1. The CDR3 spans 15 residues. Trimming cost V 2 bases and J 6 bases; bases outside gene matches: 3. Germline CDR1 MNHEY, CDR2 SVGAGI. This CDR3 reads CASSYPGQVNSPLHF. CDR3 DNA: TGTGCCAGCAGTTACCCGGGACAGGTTAATTCACCCCTCCACTTT.

This clonotype appeared many times. The chain has TRBV7-2 and TRBJ1-1; 7 bases match TRBD1. V dropped 5 bases and J dropped 9; count of bases not matched to a gene: 21. This CDR3 has 17 amino acids. Germline CDR1 is SGHTA and CDR2 is FQGNSA. CDR3: CASSILTVGSTGQKAFF. In DNA, the CDR3 is TGTGCCAGCAGCATCCTGACGGTGGGGTCGACAGGGCAAAAAGCTTTCTTT.